This T cell receptor beta chain is drawn from a study of post-analysis software for immune sequencing data. Study-level background: The cohort encompassed relapsing-remitting, secondary progressive and progressive-relapsing multiple sclerosis disease courses. Study outcomes and limitations: TRBV5-6, TRBV5-1 and TRBV20-1 belonged to a set of about 5 TRBV segments that were more frequent in patients than controls. Controls' normalized Chao1 diversity significantly exceeded that of multiple sclerosis patients. Samples sharing a preparation batch grouped tightly together when assessed by F measure.

This CDR3 contains 15 residues. Germline V lookup: CDR1 LGHDT, CDR2 YNNKEL (reference sequence). Regarding this clonotype: Its antigen is not identified. One end of the junction varies from germline; a read error may be responsible.

cDNA libraries of TCR beta carried unique molecular identifiers. TCRdb used MiXCR to reprocess the PCR reads, holding one entry per CDR3 protein. The sample has about 170,000 distinct CDR3 sequences; over 25% are singletons. The rearrangement joins TRBV3-1 to TRBJ2-1; D is possibly TRBD1 (5 bases). The TCR was taken from a girl under 18 with multiple sclerosis. The sequenced material came from blood. CDR3 protein: CAGSQGVGQGNEQFF. The CDR3, as DNA: TGTGCCGGCAGCCAAGGGGTAGGGCAGGGCAATGAGCAGTTCTTC.